Given below is one TCR beta chain in context. As yet, its antigen is unknown. This CDR3 is built from 12 residues. Looked up from germline, CDR1 is MNHEY and CDR2 is SVGAGI. Deletions cut 6 bases from V and 6 bases from J, with 12 bases between. These data come from a study of naive and memory T cell subsets. Regarding the study as a whole: Possibly reflecting memory cells re-expressing CD45RA, a few larger clonotypes occurred in naive repertoires, especially CD8.

An equimolar mix of two oligonucleotides served as the beta constant-region primer for TRBC1 and TRBC2. Four rounds of PCR amplified the ligated cDNA using nested alpha and beta constant-region primers plus SP2. A single record per CDR3 protein comes from TCRdb applying MiXCR to the UMI-ligation and nested PCR reads. The sample contains fewer than 150,000 distinct CDR3 sequences, approximately 21% of which appear only once. The sequence was collected from a human donor in good health. The J gene is TRBJ2-7, the V gene TRBV6-5, with a weak D call TRBD1 (6 bases). Material for sequencing was naive CD8+ T cells from blood. The CDR3 sequence: CASSRGGAEQYF. CDR3 sequence (DNA): TGTGCCAGCAGCCGTGGGGGCGCCGAGCAGTACTTC.